This T cell receptor (beta chain) was documented in a study of cytomegalovirus exposure and HLA in healthy donors. The length of the CDR3 is 16 residues. Germline V CDR1 and CDR2: MNHEY, SVGAGI. Trimming cost V 2 bases and J 3 bases, with 13 bases left between them. Comments on this clone: What it binds is not known.

TCRdb's copy holds only in-frame clones and misses some; the assay was immunoSEQ multiplex PCR. The sample lists more than 140,000 clones, approximately 88% occurring once. Study-wide results and limits: Subsequent analysis showed first-cohort TCR clusters tending to co-occur in 120 validation repertoires. Using the classifier, cytomegalovirus status was reportedly diagnosed with high specificity and sensitivity.

The clonotype comes from a woman under 30 in good health and CMV-seropositive. Sequencing was performed on PBMCs. This chain joins TRBV6-5 and TRBJ1-4; TRBD1 is a possible D gene (6 bases). The CDR3 DNA follows: TGTGCCAGCAGTTACCAAGGGGGGGTTGCTAATGAAAAACTGTTTTTT. This encodes CASSYQGGVANEKLFF.